This T cell receptor (beta chain) was identified during a study of cytomegalovirus exposure and HLA in healthy donors. Study observations and caveats: In the 130 or so validation repertoires, a later analysis found that first-cohort TCR clusters tended to co-occur.

Remarks on this clone: Its antigen remains unidentified.

Data came from immunoSEQ multiplex PCR; TCRdb stores just in-frame clones and leaves some out. The data show tens of thousands of clones, 85% to 95% seen once. Sequenced material: PBMCs. This TCR was sampled from a woman aged 18-29 years in good health and CMV-seronegative.

The CDR3 nucleotides read TGTGCCAGCAGTTATGCGGGAGGAGGACAAGAGACCCAGTACTTC. Its protein is CASSYAGGGQETQYF. The chain employs TRBV6-5 and TRBJ2-5; TRBD2 aligns across 8 bases. Germline values: CDR1 MNHEY, CDR2 SVGAGI. The CDR3 has 15 residues. J gave up 2 bases and V 3 bases, and 5 bases lay outside the gene matches.